Below are 25 T cell receptor beta chains sequenced from a single sample in a study of shared clonotypes between healthy human individuals. Clones were sequenced by immunoSEQ multiplex PCR, and TCRdb holds only the in-frame ones, with some missing. Of around 600,000 clones listed, approximately 97% are singletons. Material for sequencing was naive CD4+ T cells sorted from blood. Subset defined: CD45RA+ positively selected. These TCRs come from a woman aged 25 to 39 in good health.

The gene calls are TRBV2 and TRBJ2-7; TRBD1 agrees at 8 bases. Germline loops: CDR1 SNHLY, CDR2 FYNNEI. This CDR3 is 14 amino acids long. V was clipped by 5 bases and J by 4 bases; unmatched bases: 7. The CDR3 is CASSSQGANYEQYF. CDR3 nucleotide sequence: TGTGCCAGCAGTTCGCAGGGGGCGAATTACGAGCAGTACTTC.

The CDR3, as DNA: TGTGCCAGCAACCCCCCGGGTCAGCCCCAGCATTTT. The encoded protein is CASNPPGQPQHF. V gene TRBV6-5 combines with J gene TRBJ1-5; D is unclear. This CDR3 comprises 12 residues. V lost 7 bases and J 6 bases, leaving 10 bases between the germline ends. The germline CDR1 and CDR2 sequences are MNHEY and SVGAGI.

The chain joins TRBV23-1 to TRBJ2-7, with D possibly being TRBD1 (5 bases). TRBV23-1 is an open reading frame whose function is uncertain. This CDR3 region has 14 residues. V was shortened by 3 bases and J by 3 bases, with 12 bases between the two germline ends. The CDR3 DNA is TGCGCCAGCAGTCACGATGGAGACAGCTACGAGCAGTACTTC. It specifies CASSHDGDSYEQYF.

The chain recombines TRBV5-1 with TRBJ2-5; 11 bases are a match to TRBD2. CDR1 and CDR2 from the germline V gene are SGHRS and YFSETQ. After removal of 0 bases from V and 1 base from J, the junction contained 8 bases not matched to a gene. This CDR3 has 18 residues. The CDR3 here is CASSLGVLAGGFQETQYF. The CDR3 DNA reads as TGCGCCAGCAGCTTGGGAGTCCTAGCGGGAGGTTTCCAAGAGACCCAGTACTTC.

Comment on this clone: This specimen includes other DNA sequences encoding the same CDR3. The J gene is TRBJ1-4, the V gene TRBV27, with D possibly being TRBD1 (6 bases). The germline V and J ends were trimmed by 4 bases and 2 bases, with 11 bases remaining between them. The germline V gene encodes CDR1 MNHEY and CDR2 SMNVEV (reference sequence). The CDR3 is made up of 15 amino acids. The CDR3 loop is CASSSAGATNEKLFF. CDR3 nucleotides: TGTGCCAGCAGTTCCGCAGGGGCTACTAATGAAAAACTGTTTTTT.

V and J are TRBV12-2 and TRBJ2-7; the table gives TRBD2 as D, unverified against the DNA. TRBV12-2 is classified as a pseudogene. The CDR3 is made up of 18 amino acids. The CDR3 nucleotides are TGTGCAAGTCGCCCTGAGGAGGGACTAGCGGGAGGGCGCTACGAGCAGTACTTC. Its translation: CASRPEEGLAGGRYEQYF.

J is TRBJ2-7 and V is TRBV23-1, with D perhaps being TRBD1 or TRBD2 (6 bases each). TRBV23-1 is known as an ORF, though its function is uncertain. V was cut by 0 bases and J by 4 bases, with 16 bases left in between. The CDR3 has 16 residues. In nucleotides, the CDR3 is TGCGCCAGCAGTCAATCGGAGGGGGGAGTGGCTTACGAGCAGTACTTC. Protein: CASSQSEGGVAYEQYF.

The J gene is TRBJ1-1, the V gene TRBV2; the D is unclear. Trimming pared 8 bases from V and 0 bases from J, leaving 7 bases between. Germline lookup yields CDR1 SNHLY and CDR2 FYNNEI. The CDR3 has 12 amino acids. The CDR3: CASLQLNTEAFF. As DNA, the CDR3 is TGTGCCAGCCTACAGTTGAACACTGAAGCTTTCTTT.

The chain uses TRBV18 and TRBJ1-5, with D possibly matching TRBD1 (5 bases). Germline CDR1 reads KGHSH; CDR2 reads LQKENI. The germline V and J ends were trimmed by 5 bases and 6 bases, with 17 bases remaining between them. The CDR3 spans 15 residues. The CDR3 DNA reads as TGTGCCAGCTCATCACTCGACAGTTCCACTCAGCCCCAGCATTTT. The encoded protein is CASSSLDSSTQPQHF. Based on the CDR3 plus reference TRBV18 and TRBJ1-5, the full variable domain is NAGVMQNPRHLVRRRGQEARLRCSPMKGHSHVYWYRQLPEEGLKFMVYLQKENIIDESGMPKERFSAEFPKEGPSILRIQQVVRGDSAAYFCASSSLDSSTQPQHFGDGTRLSIL.

The gene calls are TRBV4-1 and TRBJ2-6, with TRBD1 matching 9 bases. Germline V gene lookup returns CDR1 MGHRA and CDR2 YSYEKL. V dropped 0 bases and J dropped 0; count of bases not matched to a gene: 12. This CDR3 has 21 amino acids. CDR3 nucleotide sequence: TGCGCCAGCAGCCAAGATCCGGGACAGGGATCCTTGGCCTCTGGGGCCAACGTCCTGACTTTC. Translated, it gives CASSQDPGQGSLASGANVLTF.

The J gene is TRBJ2-3, the V gene TRBV29-1, with TRBD2 as a possible D gene (5 bases). Trimming shortened V by 6 bases and J by 6 bases, and 13 bases separated the two germline ends. The CDR3 totals 12 residues. CDR1 is SQVTM and CDR2 is ANQGSEA in the germline V gene. The CDR3 DNA reads as TGCAGCGTGGGCCCCCCGGGGGATACGCAGTATTTT. Translating gives CSVGPPGDTQYF.

This clone has just one count. J is TRBJ2-7 and V is TRBV18; D call uncertain. The germline V gene encodes CDR1 KGHSH and CDR2 LQKENI. Trimming removed 2 bases at V and 3 bases at J, with 11 bases between. The CDR3 extends over 14 amino acids. The CDR3 is CASSPKGQRYEQYF. CDR3 DNA: TGTGCCAGCTCACCAAAGGGTCAGCGCTACGAGCAGTACTTC.

CDR3 amino acids: CATSRVWGDSYEQYF. The CDR3 DNA is TGTGCCACCAGCAGAGTATGGGGGGATTCCTACGAGCAGTACTTC. The genes are TRBV15 and TRBJ2-7; possibly TRBD2 for D (6 bases). CDR3 length: 15 amino acids. Per germline, CDR1 LNHNV and CDR2 YYDKDF (reference sequence). The V end lost 1 base, the J end lost 1 base, and 11 bases lay between the germline ends.

There are a few counts of this clone. The chain carries TRBV2 and TRBJ2-5; TRBD2 matches 7 bases. Per the germline V gene, CDR1 is SNHLY and CDR2 is FYNNEI. The J segment lost 2 bases and the V segment lost 4 bases, leaving 4 bases of the junction unmatched. The CDR3 is 14 amino acids. CDR3 nucleotides: TGTGCCAGCAGTGTGCGGGAGCTGCAAGAGACCCAGTACTTC. It encodes CASSVRELQETQYF.

The V and J genes are TRBV27 and TRBJ2-2; no firm D call. CDR3 length: 14 amino acids. CDR1 and CDR2 from the germline V gene are MNHEY and SMNVEV (reference sequence). Trimming removed 6 bases at V and 5 bases at J, with 13 bases between. In nucleotides, the CDR3 is TGTGCCAGCAGCCGCAACAGCGAGACCGGGGAGCTGTTTTTT. Translated: CASSRNSETGELFF.

Concerning this clone itself: Additional DNA sequences in this sample encode the identical CDR3. The V call is TRBV2, the J call TRBJ2-7, with 8 bases fitting TRBD1. In germline, CDR1 is SNHLY, CDR2 FYNNEI. The ends lost 5 bases at V and 0 bases at J; junction bases unmatched: 3. This CDR3 region has 14 residues. The DNA for the CDR3 is TGTGCCAGCAGTAAAGACAGGGGCTCCTACGAGCAGTACTTC. Translated: CASSKDRGSYEQYF.

The chain recombines TRBV11-2 with TRBJ2-5, with a tentative D call TRBD1 (6 bases). The V end was cut by 1 base, the J end by 4 bases, with 10 bases between. Germline V gene lookup returns CDR1 SGHAT and CDR2 FQNNGV. The length of the CDR3 is 14 residues. The CDR3 loop reads CASSLATGRETQYF. CDR3 DNA sequence: TGTGCCAGCAGCTTAGCGACAGGCAGAGAGACCCAGTACTTC.

V is TRBV10-2 and J is TRBJ2-7, with 7 bases aligning to TRBD1. Unmatched junction bases numbered 3, after V lost 0 bases and J lost 4 bases. The germline gives CDR1 WSHSY, CDR2 SAAADI. This CDR3 has 14 amino acids. Written as DNA, the CDR3 is TGCGCCAGCAGTGAGTCAGGGGGCAGGTACGAGCAGTACTTC. Protein sequence: CASSESGGRYEQYF.

V and J are TRBV11-2 and TRBJ1-3, with TRBD1 as a possible D gene (5 bases). Trimming removed 1 base at V and 1 base at J, with 11 bases between. CDR3 length: 16 residues. Germline V CDR1 and CDR2: SGHAT, FQNNGV. Here the CDR3 reads CASSLAGARSGNTIYF. Here the CDR3 DNA reads TGTGCCAGCAGCTTAGCCGGGGCGCGTTCTGGAAACACCATATATTTT.

To note about this clone: Other DNA sequences in this specimen translate into the identical CDR3. The chain couples TRBV20-1 to TRBJ2-5; D not resolved. This CDR3 region has 11 residues. CDR1 is DFQATT, CDR2 SNEGSKA, per germline (reference sequence). V dropped 5 bases and J dropped 5 bases, with 9 bases sitting between them. The CDR3 loop is CSARLQETQYF. The CDR3 bases are TGCAGTGCTCGCCTCCAGGAGACCCAGTACTTC.

This sequence joins TRBV6-5 and TRBJ1-3; the D gene is possibly TRBD1 (5 bases). Germline CDR1 is MNHEY and CDR2 is SVGAGI. Between the trimmed V and J ends, which lost 8 bases and 4 bases, there was a span of 15 bases. This CDR3 contains 14 residues. The CDR3 loop reads CASHTQGTGNTIYF. CDR3 in DNA: TGTGCCAGCCATACCCAGGGAACCGGAAACACCATATATTTT.

The chain recombines TRBV10-3 with TRBJ2-6, with D perhaps matching TRBD2 (5 bases). This CDR3 is 16 amino acids long. V was shortened by 0 bases and J by 4 bases, with 10 bases between the two germline ends. Germline V gives CDR1 ENHRY, CDR2 SYGVKD. The CDR3 here is CAISESLVAGANVLTF. The DNA of the CDR3 is TGTGCCATCAGTGAGTCGCTGGTAGCGGGGGCCAACGTCCTGACTTTC.

CDR3 sequence (DNA): TGTGCCAGCAGTGAATTGGACAGGGCGAGCTCTGGAAACACCATATATTTT. Its translation is CASSELDRASSGNTIYF. V usage is TRBV6-1 and J usage is TRBJ1-3; 8 bases align to TRBD1. CDR3 length: 17 residues. The junction had 6 bases not matched to a gene; V was cut back by 2 bases and J by 0 bases. The germline CDR1 and CDR2 sequences are MNHNS and SASEGT.

This rearrangement joins TRBV4-1 to TRBJ2-3; TRBD2 agrees at 12 bases. In germline, CDR1 is MGHRA, CDR2 YSYEKL. J lost 0 bases, V lost 3 bases, and 10 bases had no gene match. The CDR3 has 19 residues. The CDR3 reads CASSHLAGGVRTSTDTQYF. The CDR3, as DNA: TGCGCCAGCAGCCACCTAGCGGGAGGGGTAAGGACTAGCACAGATACGCAGTATTTT.

The rearrangement links TRBV9 to TRBJ2-3, with 7 bases identical to TRBD2. The CDR3 covers 16 residues. Germline CDR1 SGDLS, CDR2 YYNGEE. V lost 2 bases and J lost 2; bases outside the gene matches: 8. The CDR3 nucleotides are TGTGCCAGCAGCGTCACCCCTAGCGGATCCACAGATACGCAGTATTTT. Translation gives CASSVTPSGSTDTQYF.